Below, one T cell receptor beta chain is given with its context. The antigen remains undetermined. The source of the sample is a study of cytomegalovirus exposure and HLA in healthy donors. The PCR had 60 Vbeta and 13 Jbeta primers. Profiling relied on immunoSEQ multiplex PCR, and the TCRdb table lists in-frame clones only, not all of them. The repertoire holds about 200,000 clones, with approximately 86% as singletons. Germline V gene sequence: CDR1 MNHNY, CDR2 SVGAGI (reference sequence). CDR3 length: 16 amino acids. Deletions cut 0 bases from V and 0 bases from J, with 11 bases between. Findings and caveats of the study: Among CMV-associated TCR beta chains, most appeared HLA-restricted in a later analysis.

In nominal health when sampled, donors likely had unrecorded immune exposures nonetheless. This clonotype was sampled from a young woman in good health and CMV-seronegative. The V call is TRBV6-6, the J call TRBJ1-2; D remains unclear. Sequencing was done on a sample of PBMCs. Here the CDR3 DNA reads TGTGCCAGCAGTTACTCGAGTTCAGCGGCTAACTATGGCTACACCTTC. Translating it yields CASSYSSSAANYGYTF.